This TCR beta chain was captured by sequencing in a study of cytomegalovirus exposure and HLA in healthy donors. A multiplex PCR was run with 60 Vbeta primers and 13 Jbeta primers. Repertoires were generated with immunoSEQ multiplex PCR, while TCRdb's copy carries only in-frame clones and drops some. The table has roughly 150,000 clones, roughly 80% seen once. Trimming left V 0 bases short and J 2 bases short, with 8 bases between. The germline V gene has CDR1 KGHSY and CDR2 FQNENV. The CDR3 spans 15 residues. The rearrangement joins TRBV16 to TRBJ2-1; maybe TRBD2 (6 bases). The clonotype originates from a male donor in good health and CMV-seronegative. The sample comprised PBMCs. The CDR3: CASSQSGGTYNEQFF. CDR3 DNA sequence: TGTGCCAGCAGCCAATCGGGGGGAACCTACAATGAGCAGTTCTTC. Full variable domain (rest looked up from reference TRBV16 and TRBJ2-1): GEEVAQTPKHLVRGEGQKAKLYCAPIKGHSYVFWYQQVLKNEFKFLISFQNENVFDETGMPKERFSAKCLPNSPCSLEIQATKLEDSAVYFCASSQSGGTYNEQFFGPGTRLTVL.